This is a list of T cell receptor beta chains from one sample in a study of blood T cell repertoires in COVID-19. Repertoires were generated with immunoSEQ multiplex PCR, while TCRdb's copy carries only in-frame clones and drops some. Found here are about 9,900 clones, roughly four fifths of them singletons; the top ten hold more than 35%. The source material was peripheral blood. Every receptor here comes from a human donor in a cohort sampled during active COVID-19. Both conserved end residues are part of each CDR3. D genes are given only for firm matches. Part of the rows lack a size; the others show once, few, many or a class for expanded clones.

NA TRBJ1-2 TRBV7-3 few CASSLGQGTGYTF TGTGCCAGCAGCTTAGGGCAGGGTACTGGCTACACCTTC
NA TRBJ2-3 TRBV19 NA CASRVGASTDTQYF TGTGCCAGTAGGGTCGGAGCCTCCACAGATACGCAGTATTTT
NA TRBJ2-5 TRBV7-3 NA CASSLTGAGLARETQYF TGTGCCAGCAGCTTAACGGGGGCAGGCCTAGCAAGGGAGACCCAGTACTTC
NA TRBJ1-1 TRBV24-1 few CATSDRGNTEAFF TGTGCCACCAGTGACAGGGGGAACACTGAAGCTTTCTTT
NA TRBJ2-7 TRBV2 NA CASSVQGTYEQYF TGTGCCAGCAGTGTTCAGGGGACCTACGAGCAGTACTTC
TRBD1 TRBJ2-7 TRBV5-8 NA CASSSDRRDEQYF TGTGCCAGCAGCTCGGACAGGCGCGACGAGCAGTACTTC
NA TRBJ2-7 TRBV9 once CASSDFQGLRQYF TGTGCCAGCAGTGACTTCCAGGGGTTGCGGCAGTACTTC
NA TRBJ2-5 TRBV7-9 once CASTGAGETQYF TGTGCCAGCACAGGGGCTGGGGAGACCCAGTACTTC
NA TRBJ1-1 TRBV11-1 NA CASSLHLNTEAFF TGTGCCAGCAGCTTACATCTGAACACTGAAGCTTTCTTT
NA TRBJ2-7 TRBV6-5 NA CASSYSNSYEQYF TGTGCCAGCAGTTATTCCAACTCCTACGAGCAGTACTTC
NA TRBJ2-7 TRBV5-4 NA CASSQGNLYEQYF TGTGCCAGCAGCCAGGGTAACCTCTACGAGCAGTACTTC
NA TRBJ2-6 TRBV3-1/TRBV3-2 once CASSSRTAGANVLTF TGTGCCAGCAGCTCCCGGACTGCGGGGGCCAACGTCCTGACTTTC
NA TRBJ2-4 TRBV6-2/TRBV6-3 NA CASSFRTDGPVAKNIQYF TGTGCCAGCAGTTTTAGGACAGACGGGCCGGTCGCCAAAAACATTCAGTACTTC
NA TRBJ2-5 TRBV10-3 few CAISESGRGETQYF TGTGCCATCAGTGAGTCTGGGCGTGGAGAGACCCAGTACTTC
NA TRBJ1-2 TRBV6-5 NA CASSYNDRRRGYTF TGTGCCAGCAGTTACAATGACAGGCGACGTGGCTACACCTTC
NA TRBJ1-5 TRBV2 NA CASRGGVFGNQPQHF TGTGCCAGCAGGGGGGGGGTGTTCGGCAATCAGCCCCAGCATTTT
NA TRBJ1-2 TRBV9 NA CASSVSPSGGYTF TGTGCCAGCAGCGTATCCCCCTCGGGAGGCTACACCTTC
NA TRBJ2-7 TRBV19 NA CASSIAQGGGSYEQYF TGTGCCAGTAGTATCGCCCAGGGGGGCGGCAGCTACGAGCAGTACTTC
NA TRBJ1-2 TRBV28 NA CASSSTGPTNYGYTF TGTGCCAGCAGCTCGACAGGCCCTACTAACTATGGCTACACCTTC
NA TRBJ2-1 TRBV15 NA CATSRGPPGRSSRDEQFF TGTGCCACCAGCAGAGGGCCCCCTGGCAGGTCCTCCAGGGATGAGCAGTTCTTC
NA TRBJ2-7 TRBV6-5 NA CASRGGRSPYEQYF TGTGCCAGCAGGGGAGGACGGTCTCCCTACGAGCAGTACTTC
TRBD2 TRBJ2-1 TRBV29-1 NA CSATSGGSYNEQFF TGCAGCGCAACTAGCGGGGGTTCCTACAATGAGCAGTTCTTC
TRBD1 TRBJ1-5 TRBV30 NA CAWNRGRSNQPQHF TGTGCCTGGAACAGGGGGCGCAGCAATCAGCCCCAGCATTTT